The rows below give T cell receptor beta chains drawn from one sample of a study of immune heterogeneity within non-small cell lung tumors. MiXCR, applied by TCRdb to the multiplex PCR reads, yields one record per CDR3 protein. The sample yields 4,000 to 5,000 distinct CDR3 sequences, around a third seen once. Sequenced input: lung tumor tissue. The origin of the receptors is a woman between 45 and 65 years old with non-small cell lung cancer. CDR3s include the opening cysteine and the closing phenylalanine or tryptophan. A D gene is named only where the DNA matches it firmly. Size is omitted from some rows. Given values are once, few, many or a class for expanded clones.

d_gene | abundance | j_gene | v_gene | CDR3aa | CDR3nt
- | medium-sized | TRBJ2-7 | TRBV9 | CASSAGGRATSYEQYF | TGTGCCAGCAGCGCTGGGGGGCGGGCGACCTCCTACGAGCAGTACTTC
TRBD2 | - | TRBJ2-7 | TRBV7-2 | CASRPIRTSGREDEQYF | TGTGCCAGCAGACCTATTAGGACTAGCGGGAGAGAGGACGAGCAGTACTTC
- | - | TRBJ1-6 | TRBV7-3 | CASSLNNDSPLHF | TGTGCCAGCAGCTTAAATAACGATTCACCCCTCCACTTT
TRBD2 | - | TRBJ2-1 | TRBV5-5 | CASSSTSGGYRSF | TGTGCCAGCAGCTCGACTAGCGGGGGGTACAGGAGCTTC
TRBD1 | medium-sized | TRBJ2-7 | TRBV14 | CASSQEGRDRGDEQYF | TGTGCCAGCAGCCAAGAAGGGAGGGACAGGGGTGACGAGCAGTACTTC
- | - | TRBJ1-5 | TRBV15 | CATSRDQGQGVRQPQHF | TGTGCCACCAGCAGAGATCAGGGACAAGGGGTACGGCAGCCCCAGCATTTT
- | medium-sized | TRBJ2-5 | TRBV28 | CASSSAWDQETQYF | TGTGCCAGCAGTTCCGCCTGGGATCAAGAGACCCAGTACTTC
- | - | TRBJ2-5 | TRBV7-6 | CASSSHRQETQYF | TGTGCCAGCAGTTCACACAGACAAGAGACCCAGTACTTC
- | medium-sized | TRBJ2-7 | TRBV20-1 | CSATAVLSSYEQYF | TGCAGTGCGACCGCCGTCTTGAGCTCCTACGAGCAGTACTTC
- | medium-sized | TRBJ1-1 | TRBV12-3/TRBV12-4 | CASTSVSGTYTEAFF | TGTGCCAGCACCTCAGTCAGCGGTACCTACACTGAAGCTTTCTTT
- | medium-sized | TRBJ1-4 | TRBV12-3/TRBV12-4 | CASSFSQTNEKLFF | TGTGCCAGCAGTTTTAGTCAGACTAATGAAAAACTGTTTTTT
TRBD1 | few | TRBJ1-2 | TRBV5-4 | CASSSFGTDYGYTF | TGTGCCAGCAGCTCCTTTGGGACAGACTATGGCTACACCTTC
- | medium-sized | TRBJ2-1 | TRBV5-1 | CASNKAGKSNEQFF | TGCGCCAGCAATAAGGCAGGGAAGTCCAATGAGCAGTTCTTC
TRBD1 | - | TRBJ1-4 | TRBV7-9 | CASSLGGTAAVAEKLFF | TGTGCCAGCAGCTTAGGGGGGACAGCGGCCGTCGCAGAAAAACTGTTTTTT
- | medium-sized | TRBJ2-7 | TRBV11-2 | CASSFHDYEQYF | TGTGCCAGCAGCTTCCATGACTACGAGCAGTACTTC
TRBD1 | - | TRBJ2-7 | TRBV7-3 | CASSPTGSPYEQYF | TGTGCCAGCAGCCCGACAGGGTCCCCCTACGAGCAGTACTTC
- | medium-sized | TRBJ1-5 | TRBV7-8 | CASSLEGGGSQPQHF | TGTGCCAGCAGCTTAGAAGGAGGGGGGTCTCAGCCCCAGCATTTT
TRBD2 | medium-sized | TRBJ2-1 | TRBV20-1 | CSASTSGRATYNEQFF | TGCAGTGCTAGCACTAGCGGGAGGGCCACCTACAATGAGCAGTTCTTC
- | - | TRBJ2-1 | TRBV12-3/TRBV12-4 | CASSLVPADEQFF | TGTGCCAGCAGTTTAGTCCCAGCGGATGAGCAGTTCTTC
TRBD2 | medium-sized | TRBJ2-2 | TRBV28 | CASSLRTSGVTGELFF | TGTGCCAGCAGTTTAAGGACTAGCGGGGTCACCGGGGAGCTGTTTTTT
- | medium-sized | TRBJ2-1 | TRBV18 | CASSPGYNEQFF | TGTGCCAGCTCACCTGGGTACAATGAGCAGTTCTTC
- | few | TRBJ1-1 | TRBV20-1 | CSALQLDRNTEAFF | TGCAGTGCTCTCCAACTAGACAGAAACACTGAAGCTTTCTTT
- | few | TRBJ2-2 | TRBV29-1 | CSVTGNTGELFF | TGCAGCGTGACAGGGAACACCGGGGAGCTGTTTTTT
TRBD2 | - | TRBJ2-5 | TRBV20-1 | CSPLVSGGKTQYF | TGCAGCCCCCTTGTTTCGGGGGGAAAGACCCAGTACTTC
- | once | TRBJ2-7 | TRBV27 | CASTDRPESLYEQYF | TGTGCCAGCACCGACCGGCCGGAATCACTCTACGAGCAGTACTTC
TRBD2 | medium-sized | TRBJ2-3 | TRBV11-3 | CASSSGGTGDTQYF | TGTGCCAGCAGCTCCGGGGGGACCGGAGATACGCAGTATTTT
TRBD1 | - | TRBJ1-4 | TRBV29-1 | CSAQGVNNEKLFF | TGCAGCGCCCAGGGGGTAAATAATGAAAAACTGTTTTTT
- | few | TRBJ1-4 | TRBV3-1 | CASSQERARGEKLFF | TGTGCCAGCAGCCAAGAAAGGGCGCGGGGCGAAAAACTGTTTTTT
- | medium-sized | TRBJ1-5 | TRBV11-2 | CASRRGGGDNNQPQHF | TGTGCCAGCAGGAGGGGAGGGGGGGACAACAATCAGCCCCAGCATTTT
- | - | TRBJ2-3 | TRBV6-1 | CASSQAAGTQYF | TGTGCCAGCAGCCAGGCGGCCGGTACGCAGTATTTT
- | medium-sized | TRBJ2-6 | TRBV27 | CASSLSWGANVLTF | TGTGCCAGCAGTTTATCGTGGGGGGCCAACGTCCTGACTTTC
- | medium-sized | TRBJ2-1 | TRBV20-1 | CSAIGQSNEQFF | TGCAGTGCTATAGGACAGTCGAATGAGCAGTTCTTC
TRBD1 | medium-sized | TRBJ1-4 | TRBV12-3/TRBV12-4 | CASRPQGGNEKLFF | TGTGCCAGCAGGCCTCAGGGGGGAAATGAAAAACTGTTTTTT
- | - | TRBJ1-2 | TRBV20-1 | CSVAMGYGYTF | TGCAGTGTGGCCATGGGCTATGGCTACACCTTC
- | medium-sized | TRBJ2-7 | TRBV10-3 | CAISDGGRPYEQYF | TGTGCCATCAGTGATGGGGGGCGTCCCTACGAGCAGTACTTC
- | - | TRBJ1-2 | TRBV6-2/TRBV6-3 | CASSWTANYGYTF | TGTGCCAGCAGTTGGACAGCTAACTATGGCTACACCTTC
- | medium-sized | TRBJ2-7 | TRBV18 | CASSPGPPSYEQYF | TGTGCCAGCTCACCAGGGCCACCCTCCTACGAGCAGTACTTC
TRBD1 | medium-sized | TRBJ1-2 | TRBV6-4 | CASSEVGDRGFYGYTF | TGTGCCAGCAGTGAAGTAGGGGACAGGGGCTTCTATGGCTACACCTTC
- | medium-sized | TRBJ2-7 | TRBV5-6 | CASSTGGGQGVITAF | TGTGCCAGCAGCACCGGTGGGGGGCAGGGAGTTATTACCGCCTTC
- | medium-sized | TRBJ2-1 | TRBV12-3/TRBV12-4 | CASSLVGTAYNEQFF | TGTGCCAGCAGTTTAGTAGGGACGGCCTACAATGAGCAGTTCTTC
- | - | TRBJ2-1 | TRBV5-5 | CASSLEQTTRSNEQFF | TGCGCCAGCAGCTTGGAACAAACGACTAGGTCCAATGAGCAGTTCTTC
TRBD1 | medium-sized | TRBJ2-7 | TRBV2 | CASTLEQGVSYEQYF | TGTGCCAGCACCCTTGAACAGGGGGTCTCCTACGAGCAGTACTTC
- | - | TRBJ1-1 | TRBV5-5 | CASSATSRAEAFF | TGTGCCAGCAGTGCCACAAGCAGGGCTGAAGCTTTCTTT
- | few | TRBJ2-1 | TRBV12-3/TRBV12-4 | CASRKGGRAWEQFF | TGTGCCAGCAGAAAAGGGGGGAGGGCGTGGGAGCAGTTCTTC
- | medium-sized | TRBJ2-5 | TRBV27 | CASSPGEHPQETQYF | TGTGCCAGTTCTCCAGGGGAACATCCGCAAGAGACCCAGTACTTC
TRBD1 | - | TRBJ2-7 | TRBV5-4 | CASSLKDRGDVCSYEQYF | TGTGCCAGCAGCTTGAAGGACAGGGGAGATGTGTGTTCCTACGAGCAGTACTTC
TRBD1 | hyperexpanded | TRBJ1-1 | TRBV6-1 | CASSQNRGRWTEAFF | TGTGCCAGCAGTCAAAACAGGGGGCGCTGGACTGAAGCTTTCTTT
- | medium-sized | TRBJ1-6 | TRBV20-1 | CSAINARGLSSPLHF | TGCAGTGCTATAAACGCGCGGGGGTTGAGTTCACCCCTCCACTTT
- | medium-sized | TRBJ2-3 | TRBV6-1 | CASSEVGTDTQYF | TGTGCCAGCAGTGAGGTGGGCACAGATACGCAGTATTTT